A selection of T cell receptor beta chains follows, all from one sample in a study of naive and memory T cell subsets. TCRdb re-called the UMI-ligation and nested PCR reads with MiXCR, one entry per CDR3 protein. The repertoire holds about 10,000 distinct CDR3 sequences, with around 5.5% as singletons. Sequencing was performed on CD4+ TEMRA cells from blood. These receptors were taken from a human donor in good health. Both conserved end residues are part of each CDR3. The order of the fields is D gene, clone size, V gene, J gene, CDR3 length, CDR3 DNA, CDR3 protein. The D gene is left open where the match is weak. Some rows have no size entry. The others give once, few or many, or a class for an expanded clone.

TRBD2	many	TRBV6-5	TRBJ2-1	17	TGTGCCAGCAGCGCCTGGGCTCGAGCGGGAAGGGGCAATGAGCAGTTCTTC	CASSAWARAGRGNEQFF
NA	many	TRBV28	TRBJ2-7	15	TGTGCCAGCAGTTCCGCGGGGACAGCTGGCTACGAGCAGTACTTC	CASSSAGTAGYEQYF
TRBD2	NA	TRBV24-1	TRBJ2-1	17	TGTGCCACCAGTGGCCCGACTAGCGGGAGTTCCTACAATGAGCAGTTCTTC	CATSGPTSGSSYNEQFF
NA	many	TRBV18	TRBJ1-1	15	TGTGCCAGCTCACCGGGGGGCCCAGGTCATGGTGAAGCTTTCTTT	CASSPGGPGHGEAFF
NA	many	TRBV3-1	TRBJ1-1	16	TGTGCCAGCAGCCAAGATCAAACGGGCCTGGACACTGAAGCTTTCTTT	CASSQDQTGLDTEAFF
NA	medium-sized	TRBV6-6	TRBJ2-6	15	TGTGCCAGCTCAATGACAGCCTCTGGGGCCAACGTCCTGACTTTC	CASSMTASGANVLTF
NA	many	TRBV15	TRBJ2-1	13	TGTGCCACCAGCAGAGCCCGCTACAATGAGCAGTTCTTC	CATSRARYNEQFF
NA	NA	TRBV9	TRBJ2-2	17	TGTGCCAGCAGCGCCCGGGGGCGGGGACCCAACACCGGGGAGCTGTTTTTT	CASSARGRGPNTGELFF
TRBD1	NA	TRBV4-3	TRBJ2-1	17	TGCGCCAGCAGCCAACCTACAGGGGTCAAGGGCTACAATGAGCAGTTCTTC	CASSQPTGVKGYNEQFF
NA	many	TRBV2	TRBJ1-1	15	TGTGCCAGCAGTCCGAGGGGCAGTCTGAACACTGAAGCTTTCTTT	CASSPRGSLNTEAFF
NA	NA	TRBV6-1	TRBJ2-5	15	TGTGCCAGCAGTGAGTACAGAAAAATGCGGGAGACCCAGTACTTC	CASSEYRKMRETQYF
TRBD1	many	TRBV5-1	TRBJ1-4	17	TGCGCCAGCAGCGATGAACAGGGGCCGCTCTTCAATGAAAAACTGTTTTTT	CASSDEQGPLFNEKLFF
NA	NA	TRBV30	TRBJ2-5	14	TGTGCCTGGAGTGTGGGCGCCAAAGGCGAGACCCAGTACTTC	CAWSVGAKGETQYF
TRBD2	few	TRBV27	TRBJ2-3	14	TGTGCCAGCAGCCGGGCCAGCGGGGAACGTGCGCAGTATTTT	CASSRASGERAQYF
TRBD1	few	TRBV18	TRBJ1-6	14	TGTGCCAGCTCACCGGGACAGGAGAGGACACCCCTCCACTTT	CASSPGQERTPLHF
NA	many	TRBV18	TRBJ1-2	14	TGTGCCAGCTCACCCAGCGAGGGACCCTATGGCTACACCTTC	CASSPSEGPYGYTF
TRBD2	many	TRBV7-2	TRBJ2-1	24	TGTGCCAGCAGCACAGACCCCGGACTAGCCTTCTGGGAGAAGTATAAAAGCTCCTACAATGAGCAGTTCTTC	CASSTDPGLAFWEKYKSSYNEQFF
NA	many	TRBV4-2	TRBJ2-1	15	TGTGCCAGCAGCCAAGATCGGCTAGGGGGCAATGAGCAGTTCTTC	CASSQDRLGGNEQFF
NA	few	TRBV20-1	TRBJ2-3	12	TGCAGTGCTGGGGGGGCCACAGATACGCAGTATTTT	CSAGGATDTQYF
TRBD2	many	TRBV7-2	TRBJ2-7	13	TGTGCCAGCAGCTTGAGACTAGCGGGCGAGCAGTACTTC	CASSLRLAGEQYF
NA	many	TRBV21-1	TRBJ2-6	13	TGTGCCAGCGGCGTCTCTGGGGCCAACGTCCTGACTTTC	CASGVSGANVLTF
NA	medium-sized	TRBV27	TRBJ1-6	13	TGTGCCAGCAGTCCAGGGTATAATTCACCCCTCCACTTT	CASSPGYNSPLHF
TRBD2	many	TRBV30	TRBJ2-1	15	TGTGCCTGGAGGGGACTAGCGGGATCTTACAATGAGCAGTTCTTC	CAWRGLAGSYNEQFF
NA	NA	TRBV5-6	TRBJ2-2	17	TGTGCCAGCAGCTTGGTTATTAGCGGAGTTAACACCGGGGAGCTGTTTTTT	CASSLVISGVNTGELFF
NA	many	TRBV7-2	TRBJ1-4	14	TGTGCCAGCAGCGTAGCCACTTACAATGAAAAACTGTTTTTT	CASSVATYNEKLFF
TRBD1	NA	TRBV15	TRBJ2-1	17	TGTGCCACCAGCAGGCCAGGGGGCGGAGGACTCCACAATGAGCAGTTCTTC	CATSRPGGGGLHNEQFF